This TCR beta chain is drawn from a study of blood T cell repertoires in COVID-19 (dated by TCRdb to the early 2020s). In terms of the full investigation: Samples covering the acute and convalescent phases of COVID-19 were provided by collaborators in the United States, Italy and Spain. The prospective study material was composed of cDNA or gDNA derived from T cells, B-cell-depleted T cells, or PBMCs. Deeply sampled blood TCRbeta repertoires from subjects exposed to, actively infected with, or recovered from COVID-19 were included in the dataset. The repertoires were released in a freely available public database meant as a resource for research on the immune response to SARS-CoV-2. Samples came from the ongoing ImmuneRACE study (first 160 participants) plus 1,254 subjects from 6 global collaborators. Nearly every sample came with metadata listing a de-identified subject ID, COVID-19 status, age in years and sex. Where HLA class I and class II types were available, the types were taken from metadata supplied by the sample provider, not from assay-based typing.

Trimming takes 3 bases from V and 2 bases from J, and the germline ends sit 17 bases apart. From the cysteine through the phenylalanine, the CDR3 covers 17 amino acids. Of the read, only the CDR3 DNA is kept; its 51 bases are in frame from base 1. CDR1 and CDR2 were assigned from the germline V gene as LGHNA and YNFKEQ. To note about this clone: The antigen it binds to is not known. Per-nucleotide qualities are absent, and no much larger clonotype sits a single base away.

TCRbeta CDR3 regions were amplified from genomic DNA by means of the immunoSEQ Assay, a bias-controlled multiplex PCR. As for the original processing: Nucleated cell counts per sample were estimated from amplification of reference gene primers within the assay. To quantify the absolute abundance of each unique TCRbeta CDR3 rearrangement, sequence reads were collapsed and filtered. For each sample, productive Simpson clonality was calculated by taking the square root of Simpson's diversity index across productive rearrangements. Drawn from immuneACCESS, this table holds only the in-frame rearrangements with V and J called that TCRdb kept. Clones are partly lost; checked studies trace under half to an unresolved V gene and leave the rest unexplained. V and J calls and clone size are those listed in that table; D and trimming were worked out from the DNA. This sample comprises tens of thousands of clones, more than 65% of them detected only once. The ten largest clonotypes hold less than 7% of the sample.

Results and caveats for the whole study, not just this receptor: The quantity of clinical and demographic metadata differed by source and by participant and was supplied without curation.

At one collaborating source in Seattle, patients were enrolled during active infection and were followed longitudinally through the course of disease. Collaborating institutions collected whole blood in K2EDTA tubes following their own protocols. For TCRbeta analysis, collaborator samples were shipped as frozen whole blood, as isolated PBMCs, or as DNA extracted from either sample type. The chain is encoded by TRBV4-2 joined to TRBJ2-1; a tentative D call is TRBD1 (6 bases match). The receptor was isolated from a man in his sixties or seventies with COVID-19, enrolled during active disease. Sequenced input: peripheral blood. The CDR3 loop reads CASSHDTGFLAYNEQFF. The nucleotide sequence is TGTGCCAGCAGCCATGATACAGGGTTCTTAGCCTACAATGAGCAGTTCTTC.